This TCR beta chain was sequenced during a study of monozygotic twins with inflammatory bowel disease (dated by TCRdb to between 2018 and 2021). Background on the whole study: In total, roughly 30 monozygotic twin pairs made up the full study: 19 Danish pairs, all IBD-discordant, plus nine German pairs, of which four were IBD-concordant and five were IBD-discordant. The search for disease-associated traits relied mainly on comparing IBD patients with their genetically identical healthy co-twins within discordant pairs. Each individual had, on average, about 151 000 unique TCRalpha sequences and 181 000 unique TCRbeta sequences available for analysis. General study outcomes and caveats: Differing immunosuppressive treatments among patients may have added background noise and inter-individual variability to the repertoires. Compared with healthy twins, IBD patients shared fewer clonotypes with other individuals, and the difference was most pronounced in patients with signs of disease activity. IBD patients had lower TCRbeta repertoire diversity, measured by the inverse Simpson index, than their healthy co-twins. No single strong signal or clonotype linked to IBD turned up in the results, so the idea that one exists was not supported. Repertoire similarity did not differ between concordant and discordant twins, which could be due to limited statistical power. The analysis was unable to tell apart different T cell subtypes.

From each donor, a roughly 2.3 ml peripheral blood sample was collected into PAXgene tubes and stored at -80 degrees C. Total RNA was isolated from whole blood with the PAXgene blood miRNA kit on an automated QIAcube, without T cell sorting. Peripheral blood from monozygotic twin pairs concordant or discordant for inflammatory bowel disease was subjected to deep TCRalpha and TCRbeta repertoire profiling with unique molecular barcoding. Smoking habits were recorded for all twin pairs, with individuals classified as current, former or never smokers. Its CDR3 holds 14 amino acids, cysteine through phenylalanine. The protein alone is recorded here. Looking up the germline V gene yields CDR1 SNHLY and CDR2 FYNNEI. Of note for this clonotype: Its antigen specificity is not known.

The method was 5' RACE. Each TCR library was prepared from about 4,000 ng of total RNA. For each sample, cDNA was synthesized in eight separate reactions using SMARTScribe reverse transcriptase. Unique molecular identifiers containing a 6-nucleotide sample barcode were introduced through template switching during cDNA synthesis. TCRalpha and TCRbeta cDNA was amplified in two nested PCRs of around 15 and 9 cycles, and bead purification was carried out after each PCR. Before amplification, the cDNA was both treated with uracil DNA-glycosylase and purified with the QIAquick PCR purification kit. The second PCR added Illumina TruSeq-compatible adapters along with sample-specific barcodes. Library quality and concentration were assessed using TapeStation and Qubit, and 5 to 6 ng of each library was pooled. Pooled libraries were sequenced on an Illumina HiSeq2500 single-index Rapid Run with 2 x 100 bp reads and custom sequencing primers. For the original study's pipeline: PCR and sequencing errors were corrected by UMI-based consensus assembly using MiGEC version 1.2.6. MiXCR version 2.1.1 was used to carry out V(D)J alignment, clonotype assembly and CDR3 extraction. Normalisation of gene usage, clonotype sharing and MAIT/NKT TCR abundance was achieved by analysing the top 1000, 10 000 and 20 000 clonotypes per sample. After downsampling to 27 000 UMIs, diversity was calculated as the inverse Simpson index using the vegan R package. Paired Mann-Whitney U tests were applied to discordant twin pairs, with Benjamini-Hochberg correction for multiple testing. With the reads reprocessed by TCRdb, a single entry stands for each CDR3 protein sequence and no DNA is reported. For this entry, the V and J calls and clone size follow TCRdb and not the study's own pipeline. This sample's clone table shows some 440,000 distinct CDR3 sequences. Of the sample, 2.4% falls within the top ten clones.

This clonotype was obtained from a human donor with ulcerative colitis or Crohn's disease, or a healthy co-twin of an affected twin (not recorded which). Sequences were obtained from blood. The sequence joins TRBV2 to TRBJ1-1. This receptor has the CDR3 CASSVEEAGTEAFF.